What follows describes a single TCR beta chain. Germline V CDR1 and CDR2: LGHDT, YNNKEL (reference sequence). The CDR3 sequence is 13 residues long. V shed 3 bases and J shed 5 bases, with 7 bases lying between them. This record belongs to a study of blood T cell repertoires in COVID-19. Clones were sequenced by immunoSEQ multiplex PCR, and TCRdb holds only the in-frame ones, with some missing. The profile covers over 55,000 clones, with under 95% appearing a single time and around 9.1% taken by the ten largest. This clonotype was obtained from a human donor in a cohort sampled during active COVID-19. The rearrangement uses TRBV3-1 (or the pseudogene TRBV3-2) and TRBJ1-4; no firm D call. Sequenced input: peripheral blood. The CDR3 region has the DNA TGTGCCAGCAGCCAGCGGCGAAATGAAAAACTGTTTTTT. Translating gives CASSQRRNEKLFF.